A single sample gave rise to the 18 T cell receptor beta chains below, sequenced in a study of cytomegalovirus exposure and HLA in healthy donors. PCR was performed using 60 Vbeta and 13 Jbeta primers. Profiled with immunoSEQ multiplex PCR; TCRdb holds only in-frame clones, not every one. The sample holds 60,000 to 65,000 clones. Source material: PBMCs. The receptors here all came from a woman younger than 30 in good health and CMV-seronegative.

The chain combines TRBV18 with TRBJ2-5; 8 bases are a match to TRBD2. The CDR3 spans 20 residues. The ends lost 0 bases at V and 2 bases at J; junction bases unmatched: 17. The germline CDR1 and CDR2 sequences are KGHSH and LQKENI. The CDR3 coding sequence is TGTGCCAGCTCACCACCGTTTCTGCTAGCGGGCCCCAAAGAGCAAGAGACCCAGTACTTC. Translating it yields CASSPPFLLAGPKEQETQYF. The full variable domain, in which reference TRBV18 and TRBJ2-5 provide the parts outside the CDR3, is NAGVMQNPRHLVRRRGQEARLRCSPMKGHSHVYWYRQLPEEGLKFMVYLQKENIIDESGMPKERFSAEFPKEGPSILRIQQVVRGDSAAYFCASSPPFLLAGPKEQETQYFGPGTRLLVL.

The chain recombines TRBV11-2 with TRBJ2-7, with TRBD2 identical over 13 bases. Trimming cost V 1 base and J 3 bases; bases outside gene matches: 6. Germline lookup yields CDR1 SGHAT and CDR2 FQNNGV. CDR3 size: 17 residues. The CDR3 DNA is TGTGCCAGCAGCTTAGCCCCGGGACTAGCGGGGAGCTACGAGCAGTACTTC. Its protein product is CASSLAPGLAGSYEQYF. Full variable domain (rest looked up from reference TRBV11-2 and TRBJ2-7): EAGVAQSPRYKIIEKRQSVAFWCNPISGHATLYWYQQILGQGPKLLIQFQNNGVVDDSQLPKDRFSAERLKGVDSTLKIQPAKLEDSAVYLCASSLAPGLAGSYEQYFGPGTRLTVT.

This sequence joins TRBV6-5 and TRBJ1-5; D perhaps matches TRBD1 (5 bases). Germline V lookup: CDR1 MNHEY, CDR2 SVGAGI. V lost 1 base to trimming and J lost 2 bases, with 9 bases between them. The CDR3 runs 15 residues. In DNA, the CDR3 is TGTGCCAGCAGTTACTGGGGCATCGGCAATCAGCCCCAGCATTTT. Its protein product is CASSYWGIGNQPQHF.

The chain recombines TRBV5-1 with TRBJ1-2; D is possibly TRBD1 (5 bases). CDR1 is SGHRS and CDR2 is YFSETQ in the germline V gene. The CDR3 contains 13 residues. Trimming left V 5 bases short and J 6 bases short, with 14 bases between. DNA for the CDR3: TGCGCCAGCAGGGAGGGGACGGACCATGGCTACACCTTC. Translated, it gives CASREGTDHGYTF.

The chain has TRBV19 and TRBJ2-1; TRBD1 aligns across 8 bases. Germline CDR1 is LNHDA and CDR2 is SQIVND (reference sequence). Losses at the gene ends were 3 bases for V and 7 bases for J; bases not matched to a gene: 5. CDR3 length: 14 residues. The CDR3 protein is CASSMSGGGNEQFF. Here the CDR3 DNA reads TGTGCCAGTAGTATGTCAGGGGGCGGGAATGAGCAGTTCTTC.

The V and J genes are TRBV14 and TRBJ1-2; D is ambiguous. Trimming took off 4 bases at V and 3 bases at J, with 9 bases between the two ends. The CDR3 runs to 13 residues. In germline, CDR1 is SGHDN, CDR2 FVKESK. CDR3 DNA sequence: TGTGCCAGCAGCCCGACCGGGGACTATGGCTACACCTTC. Encoded protein: CASSPTGDYGYTF. Filled out from reference TRBV14 and TRBJ1-2, the complete variable domain reads EAGVTQFPSHSVIEKGQTVTLRCDPISGHDNLYWYRRVMGKEIKFLLHFVKESKQDESGMPNNRFLAERTGGTYSTLKVQPAELEDSGVYFCASSPTGDYGYTFGSGTRLTVV.

The chain uses TRBV14 and TRBJ1-1; weak D call: TRBD1 (5 bases). The germline V gene has CDR1 SGHDN and CDR2 FVKESK. Trimming took off 0 bases at V and 1 base at J, with 6 bases between the two ends. The CDR3 is made up of 14 amino acids. Here the CDR3 DNA reads TGTGCCAGCAGCCAAGAGACAGCGAACACTGAAGCTTTCTTT. Translated, it gives CASSQETANTEAFF.

The V gene is TRBV9, the J gene TRBJ2-3; D is possibly TRBD2 (5 bases). V lost 0 bases and J lost 0, with 8 bases in between. The CDR3 is 15 amino acids. Germline V gene data show CDR1 as SGDLS and CDR2 as YYNGEE. The CDR3 reads CASSVGTVSTDTQYF. Written as DNA, the CDR3 is TGTGCCAGCAGCGTAGGGACTGTTAGCACAGATACGCAGTATTTT.

The chain is built from TRBV6-6 and TRBJ2-7, with TRBD2 as a possible D gene (6 bases). Germline assignment: CDR1 MNHNY and CDR2 SVGAGI (reference sequence). Trimming took 2 bases from V and 2 from J, leaving 13 bases between them. The CDR3 has 15 amino acids. The CDR3 here is CASSYREVTTYEQYF. For the CDR3, the DNA is TGTGCCAGCAGTTACAGGGAGGTCACAACCTACGAGCAGTACTTC.

As for this clone: At one of its ends the junction is not consistent with the germline gene, which may arise from a read error. This sequence joins TRBV7-7 and TRBJ2-5; D unclear. The CDR3 is 16 amino acids. CDR1 is SSHAT, CDR2 FNYEAQ, per germline (reference sequence). The CDR3 region is CASSPHQLPITETQYF. The CDR3 DNA is TGTGCTAGCAGCCCCCATCAACTACCTATAACGGAGACCCAGTACTTC.

This chain uses TRBV6-1 with TRBJ2-5; TRBD1 matches at 8 bases. Germline V gene lookup returns CDR1 MNHNS and CDR2 SASEGT. J lost 7 bases, V lost 6 bases, and 7 bases had no gene match. This CDR3 is built from 13 residues. This CDR3 reads CASSQTGAGTQYF. In DNA form, the CDR3 reads TGTGCCAGCAGCCAGACAGGGGCAGGGACCCAGTACTTC.

The chain links TRBV6-1 to TRBJ1-1; D is ambiguous. V was pared by 2 bases and J by 0 bases, with 13 bases between. Germline CDR1 is MNHNS and CDR2 is SASEGT. There are 16 residues in the CDR3. The CDR3 nucleotides read TGTGCCAGCAGTGAATTTCGAGGGCCTTTGAACACTGAAGCTTTCTTT. Its translation: CASSEFRGPLNTEAFF.

The chain employs TRBV4-2 and TRBJ1-1, with 9 bases fitting TRBD1. The V segment lost 0 bases and the J segment 10 bases; nucleotides outside the gene matches: 12. CDR1 is LGHNA and CDR2 is YNFKEQ in the germline V gene. The CDR3 has 16 residues. This chain's CDR3 is CASSQEPGQGARLAFF. The CDR3 bases are TGTGCCAGCAGCCAAGAGCCGGGACAGGGCGCGAGGTTAGCTTTCTTT.

DNA of the CDR3: TGTGCCAGCAGAACACCCCTGGGGAGACAGTACTTC. This encodes CASRTPLGRQYF. The chain combines TRBV6-5 with TRBJ2-7; D perhaps matches TRBD2 (5 bases). CDR1 and CDR2 (germline): MNHEY, SVGAGI. Trimming shortened V by 6 bases and J by 10 bases, and 16 bases separated the two germline ends. This CDR3 is 12 amino acids long.

This chain joins TRBV11-2 and TRBJ2-4; tentative D call: TRBD2 (6 bases). The CDR3 is 15 amino acids. Germline CDR1 is SGHAT and CDR2 is FQNNGV. Trimming cost V 4 bases and J 7 bases, with 17 bases left between them. CDR3 DNA sequence: TGTGCCAGCAGCTCTCCTAGCGCCCCCGGCAACATTCAGTACTTC. As protein: CASSSPSAPGNIQYF.

The chain joins TRBV7-2 to TRBJ1-5; TRBD1 agrees at 8 bases. V was clipped by 5 bases and J by 7 bases; unmatched bases: 10. The germline gives CDR1 SGHTA, CDR2 FQGNSA. This CDR3 region has 15 residues. As DNA, the CDR3 is TGTGCCAGCAGCCCGCTGACAGGGGATCGGCAGCCCCAGCATTTT. It yields the protein CASSPLTGDRQPQHF.

The chain links TRBV30 to TRBJ2-1; tentatively, D is TRBD1 (5 bases). Germline CDR1 and CDR2: GTSNPN and SVGIG (reference sequence). The length of the CDR3 is 16 residues. The V gene lost 4 bases and the J gene lost 5 bases, with 21 bases spanning the gap. The CDR3 region is CAWNSLPSTADNEQFF. CDR3 DNA sequence: TGTGCCTGGAATTCTCTACCTTCGACAGCTGACAATGAGCAGTTCTTC.

The J gene is TRBJ2-2, the V gene TRBV30, with a possible D match to TRBD2 (5 bases). CDR3 length equals 14 residues. V was pared by 0 bases and J by 5 bases, with 10 bases between. Per the germline V gene, CDR1 is GTSNPN and CDR2 is SVGIG (reference sequence). The CDR3 is CAWSVTGITGELFF. CDR3 coding DNA: TGTGCCTGGAGTGTCACGGGGATTACCGGGGAGCTGTTTTTT.